The TCR beta chain under discussion was sequenced for a study of Ad26.COV2.S vaccination and SARS-CoV-2 variants. Study in general: This donor came from the COV1001 trial of Ad26.COV2.S. By the intramuscular route, Ad26.COV2.S was given once, or twice 56 days apart.

In the case of this clone: The antigen remains unidentified.

This CDR3 is built from 11 residues. Between the trimmed V and J ends, which lost 5 bases and 3 bases, there was a span of 5 bases. Germline loops: CDR1 SGHRS, CDR2 YFSETQ. Method: immunoSEQ multiplex PCR; TCRdb's copy keeps in-frame clones and lacks some. The sample holds around 320,000 clones, around four fifths seen once. Treatment: roughly 19 received Ad26.COV2.S at low or high dose, single or two shots; several received placebo; per-sample allocation not given. Day 63 after the first injection of vaccine or placebo was the sampling time. Study conclusions and caveats: The study found similar non-spike TCR breadth in vaccine and placebo recipients.

The clonotype was recovered from a person between 18 and 65 years old who received the Ad26.COV2.S COVID-19 vaccine or a placebo. The material was peripheral blood, obtained in a trial of Ad26.COV2.S vaccine versus placebo. The V call is TRBV5-1, the J call TRBJ2-5; no clear D gene. The CDR3 DNA reads as TGCGCCAGCAGTAGGGAAGAGACCCAGTACTTC. Translating it yields CASSREETQYF.